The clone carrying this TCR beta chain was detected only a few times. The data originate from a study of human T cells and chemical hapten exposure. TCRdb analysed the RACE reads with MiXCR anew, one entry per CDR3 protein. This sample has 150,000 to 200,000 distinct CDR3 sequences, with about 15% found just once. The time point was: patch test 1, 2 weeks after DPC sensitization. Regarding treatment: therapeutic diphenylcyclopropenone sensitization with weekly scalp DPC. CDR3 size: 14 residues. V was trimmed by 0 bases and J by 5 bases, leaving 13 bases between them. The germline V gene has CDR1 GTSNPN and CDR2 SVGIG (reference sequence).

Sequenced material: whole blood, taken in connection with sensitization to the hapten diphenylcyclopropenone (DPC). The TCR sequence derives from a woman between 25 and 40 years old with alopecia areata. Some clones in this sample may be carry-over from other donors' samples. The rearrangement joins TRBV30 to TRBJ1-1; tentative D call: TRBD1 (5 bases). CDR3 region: CAWSVGSWGTEAFF. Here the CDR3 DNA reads TGTGCCTGGAGTGTAGGGTCATGGGGGACTGAAGCTTTCTTT.